The rows below give T cell receptor beta chains drawn from one sample of a study of CXCR3-negative and CXCR3-positive naive CD8 T cells. TCRdb re-analyzed the 5' RACE reads; it lists each CDR3 protein once, without DNA. This repertoire includes 85,000 to 90,000 distinct CDR3 sequences. Sequences were obtained from naive CXCR3+ CD8+ T cells from blood. These receptors were taken from a human donor in good health. Some clones in this sample may be carry-over from other donors' samples. CDR3s include the opening cysteine and the closing phenylalanine or tryptophan.

CDR3aa	len	v_gene	j_gene
CASSLPRGQAEAFF	14	TRBV28	TRBJ1-1
CATSDPGLAEEMYDTQYF	18	TRBV24-1	TRBJ2-3
CASREGLVGAYNSPLHF	17	TRBV28	TRBJ1-6
CASSKGFWLGENRDTEAFF	19	TRBV21-1	TRBJ1-1
CASSLRAGGRHTGELFF	17	TRBV11-3	TRBJ2-2
CASSPDMHYNEQFF	14	TRBV18	TRBJ2-1
CASRSWGSGVTDTQYF	16	TRBV25-1	TRBJ2-3
CSARGTASYEQYF	13	TRBV20-1	TRBJ2-7
CASSFRTNTEAFF	13	TRBV5-1	TRBJ1-1
CASSLEGATEAFF	13	TRBV5-5	TRBJ1-1
CASSLFEGASTEAFF	15	TRBV27	TRBJ1-1
CSAHLAGINTGELFF	15	TRBV20-1	TRBJ2-2
CASSQVAGLAIQYF	14	TRBV4-1	TRBJ2-4
CASSGYSITNEKLFF	15	TRBV2	TRBJ1-4
CASRGDREAYGYTF	14	TRBV6-6	TRBJ1-2
CASSSRTDSNYGYTF	15	TRBV13	TRBJ1-2
CASSLASPDRALYEQYF	17	TRBV5-1	TRBJ2-7
CASSQSGHPGCNNEQFF	17	TRBV23-1	TRBJ2-1
CASSRLAGALYEQYF	15	TRBV4-1	TRBJ2-7
CASSPPGTGGYEQYF	15	TRBV7-9	TRBJ2-7
CASSHPSGGLNEQFF	15	TRBV3-1	TRBJ2-1
CATSDFGPIQETQYF	15	TRBV24-1	TRBJ2-5
CSARDTQPQHF	11	TRBV20-1	TRBJ1-5
CSVASLAGAPTYNEQFF	17	TRBV29-1	TRBJ2-1
CASSQDQAGGFQPQHF	16	TRBV4-1	TRBJ1-5
CASSLGINLGLAGVPDTQYF	20	TRBV28	TRBJ2-3
CATSDTGTAVTF	12	TRBV24-1	TRBJ1-2
CASSFPSGVGEQFF	14	TRBV7-8	TRBJ2-1
CASSASDRESHYGYTF	16	TRBV9	TRBJ1-2
CASSGGAQMGYEQYF	15	TRBV10-2	TRBJ2-7
CASSPLWGDTEAFF	14	TRBV5-6	TRBJ1-1